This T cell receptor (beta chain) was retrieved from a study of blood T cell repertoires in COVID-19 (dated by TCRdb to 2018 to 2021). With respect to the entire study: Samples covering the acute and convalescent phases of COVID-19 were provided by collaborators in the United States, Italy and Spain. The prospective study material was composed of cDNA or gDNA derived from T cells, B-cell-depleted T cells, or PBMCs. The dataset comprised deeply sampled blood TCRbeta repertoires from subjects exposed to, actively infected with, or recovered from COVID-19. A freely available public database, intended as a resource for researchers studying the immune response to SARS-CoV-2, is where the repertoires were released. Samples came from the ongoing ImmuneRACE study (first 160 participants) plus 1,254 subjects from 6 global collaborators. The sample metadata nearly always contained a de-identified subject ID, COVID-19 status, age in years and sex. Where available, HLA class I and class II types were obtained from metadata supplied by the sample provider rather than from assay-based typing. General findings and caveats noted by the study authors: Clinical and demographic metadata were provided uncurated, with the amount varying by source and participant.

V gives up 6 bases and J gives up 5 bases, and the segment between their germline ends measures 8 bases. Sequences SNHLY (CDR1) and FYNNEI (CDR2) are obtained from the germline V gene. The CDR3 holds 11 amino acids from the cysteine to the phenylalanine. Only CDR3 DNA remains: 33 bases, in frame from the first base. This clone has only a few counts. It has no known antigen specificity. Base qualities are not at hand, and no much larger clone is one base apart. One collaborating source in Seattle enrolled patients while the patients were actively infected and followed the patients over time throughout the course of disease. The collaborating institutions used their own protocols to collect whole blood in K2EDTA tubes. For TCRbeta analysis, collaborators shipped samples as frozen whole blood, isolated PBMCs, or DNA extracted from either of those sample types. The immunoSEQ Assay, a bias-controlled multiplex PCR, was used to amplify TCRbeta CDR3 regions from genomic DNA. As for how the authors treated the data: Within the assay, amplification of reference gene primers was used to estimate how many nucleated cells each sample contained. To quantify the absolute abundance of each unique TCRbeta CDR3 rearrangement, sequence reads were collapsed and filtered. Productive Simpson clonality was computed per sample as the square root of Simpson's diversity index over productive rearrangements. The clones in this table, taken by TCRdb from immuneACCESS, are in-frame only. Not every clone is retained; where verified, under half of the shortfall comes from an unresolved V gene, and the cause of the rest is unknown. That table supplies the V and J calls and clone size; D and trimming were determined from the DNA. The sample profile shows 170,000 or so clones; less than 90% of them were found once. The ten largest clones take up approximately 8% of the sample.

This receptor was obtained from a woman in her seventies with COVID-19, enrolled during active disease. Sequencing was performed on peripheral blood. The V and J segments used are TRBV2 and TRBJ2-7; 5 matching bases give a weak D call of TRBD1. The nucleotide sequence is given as TGTGCCAGCAGATCAGGGAACGAGCAGTACTTC. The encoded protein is CASRSGNEQYF.